This entry describes one TCR beta chain. Germline lookup yields CDR1 SGHVS and CDR2 FQNEAQ. The CDR3 totals 15 residues. With V trimmed by 5 bases and J by 6 bases, 8 bases remained unmatched. The data belong to a study of blood T cell repertoires in COVID-19. In the study overall: Samples taken during acute and convalescent COVID-19 were collected in the United States, Italy and Spain. PBMCs, B-cell-depleted T cells, or T cells were the source of the cDNA or gDNA that made up the material.

Per the study methods: Reference gene primer amplification gave nucleated cell count estimates. Sequenced by immunoSEQ multiplex PCR; TCRdb stores in-frame clones only, minus some. That table is the source of V, J and clone size, and D and trimming were worked out from the DNA. The top ten clones hold about 11% of a sample with 80,000 to 90,000 clones, around 85% of them seen once. This receptor was obtained from a man between 65 and 85 years old with acute or convalescent COVID-19. Sequencing was performed on peripheral blood. The rearrangement joins TRBV7-8 to TRBJ1-3; 9 nucleotides align to TRBD1. In DNA form, the CDR3 reads TGTGCCAGCAGCCTAGGGACAGGGATCGAAAACACCATATATTTT. Its translation is CASSLGTGIENTIYF.